Following are 21 T cell receptor beta chains from one sample sequenced in a study of vaccination and CD4 T cells after COVID-19. The Oncomine TCR Beta short-read assay was applied to DNA of cultured CD4+ T cells. TCRdb recomputed calls from the PCR reads with MiXCR, one row per CDR3 protein. The profile shows about 18,000 distinct CDR3 sequences, 50% to 65% of them singletons. What these receptors recognize is not known. Documented treatment: approximately 11-day PBMC culture with coronavirus spike peptide pools or control peptides (ViraFEST assay). The material sequenced was CD4+ T cells from blood, cultured in vitro. Source of these receptors: a human donor who had recovered from COVID-19.

The chain joins TRBV21-1 to TRBJ1-3. TRBV21-1 is described as a pseudogene. The CDR3 spans 13 residues. This CDR3 reads CAGSLGSGNTIYF. The CDR3 DNA sequence: TGTGCCGGATCGCTAGGCTCTGGAAACACCATATATTTT.

The V gene is TRBV30, the J gene TRBJ2-7, with unresolved D. V lost 3 bases, J lost 9 bases, and 15 bases lay in between. Germline V gives CDR1 GTSNPN, CDR2 SVGIG (reference sequence). This CDR3 spans 12 amino acids. The DNA for the CDR3 is TGTGCCTGGAGGAAGCGTACCCTCGGGCAGTACTTC. This translates into CAWRKRTLGQYF.

The chain has TRBV7-7 and TRBJ2-7; perhaps TRBD1 as D (8 bases). V lost 1 base, J lost 4 bases, and 14 bases lay in between. Germline lookup yields CDR1 SSHAT and CDR2 FNYEAQ (reference sequence). The CDR3 has 15 amino acids. DNA for the CDR3: TGTGCCAGCAGCTTAGGAGACAGGGGAGGGTACGAGCAGTACTTC. It is translated as CASSLGDRGGYEQYF.

This rearrangement joins TRBV7-9 to TRBJ1-3; D is possibly TRBD1 (5 bases). The V gene's germline CDR1 is SEHNR and CDR2 FQNEAQ (reference sequence). Trimming shortened V by 2 bases and J by 0 bases, and 8 bases separated the two germline ends. The CDR3 runs to 15 residues. Written as DNA, the CDR3 is TGTGCCAGCAGCTTAACAGGAACCTCTGGAAACACCATATATTTT. Its translation is CASSLTGTSGNTIYF.

CDR3 nucleotide sequence: TGTGCCAGCAGTCCTTGGGCAGGGGGACAAGATGAGCAGTTCTTC. This codes for CASSPWAGGQDEQFF. The rearrangement links TRBV12-3 or TRBV12-4 to TRBJ2-1; TRBD1 agrees at 7 bases. This CDR3 is 15 amino acids long. The trim removed 5 bases at V and 8 bases at J, leaving 12 bases unmatched.

This clonotype showed up just a few times. CDR3 sequence: CASRDPTGAGETQYF. CDR3 DNA: TGTGCCAGCAGGGATCCGACAGGGGCTGGGGAGACCCAGTACTTC. The chain employs TRBV28 and TRBJ2-5; TRBD1 aligns across 8 bases. Germline CDR1 reads MDHEN; CDR2 reads SYDVKM. V lost 6 bases and J lost 5; bases outside the gene matches: 11. The CDR3 contains 15 residues. Complete variable domain (other parts from reference TRBV28 and TRBJ2-5): DVKVTQSSRYLVKRTGEKVFLECVQDMDHENMFWYRQDPGLGLRLIYFSYDVKMKEKGDIPEGYSVSREKKERFSLILESASTNQTSMYLCASRDPTGAGETQYFGPGTRLLVL.

V and J are TRBV9 and TRBJ2-3; 10 nucleotides match TRBD2. V lost 2 bases, J lost 0 bases, and 6 bases stayed unmatched. The CDR3 runs 17 residues. Per the germline V gene, CDR1 is SGDLS and CDR2 is YYNGEE. CDR3 protein: CASSVRDSGRSTDTQYF. Written as DNA, the CDR3 is TGTGCCAGCAGCGTCCGAGATAGCGGGAGGAGCACAGATACGCAGTATTTT. The variable domain in full, with the rest retrieved from reference TRBV9 and TRBJ2-3, is DSGVTQTPKHLITATGQRVTLRCSPRSGDLSVYWYQQSLDQGLQFLIQYYNGEERAKGNILERFSAQQFPDLHSELNLSSLELGDSALYFCASSVRDSGRSTDTQYFGPGTRLTVL.

This clonotype was counted only a few times. J is TRBJ1-3 and V is TRBV7-9; D gene uncertain. Trimming removed 2 bases at V and 0 bases at J, with 5 bases between. CDR1 SEHNR and CDR2 FQNEAQ come from the germline V gene (reference sequence). The CDR3 sequence is 14 residues long. The CDR3 nucleotides read TGTGCCAGCAGCTTATATAGCTCTGGAAACACCATATATTTT. Translation gives CASSLYSSGNTIYF.

This clonotype was counted only a few times. This sequence joins TRBV27 and TRBJ1-1; D call uncertain. The V and J ends lost 2 bases and 1 base respectively, with 8 bases between them. Per germline, CDR1 MNHEY and CDR2 SMNVEV (reference sequence). The CDR3 is 14 amino acids. The CDR3 DNA reads as TGTGCCAGCAGTTTAAAAAGAGGGAACACTGAAGCTTTCTTT. Amino acids: CASSLKRGNTEAFF.

The chain employs TRBV28 and TRBJ1-2; no firm D call. Germline V gene data show CDR1 as MDHEN and CDR2 as SYDVKM. The V gene lost 5 bases and the J gene lost 2 bases, with 6 bases spanning the gap. The CDR3 has 12 residues. The CDR3 region is CASSVKNYGYTF. CDR3 coding DNA: TGTGCCAGCAGTGTCAAGAACTATGGCTACACCTTC.

This clonotype has just one count. The CDR3 loop is CASTLRTYSGNTIYF. CDR3 in DNA: TGTGCCAGCACCCTTAGAACCTACTCTGGAAACACCATATATTTT. V is TRBV11-3 and J is TRBJ1-3; D is uncertain. The CDR3 sequence is 15 residues long. Trimming stripped 7 bases from V and 0 bases from J, with 13 bases between. CDR1 is SGHNT and CDR2 is YENEEA in the germline V gene.

The chain has TRBV6-5 and TRBJ1-5, with D maybe TRBD1 (5 bases). The germline CDR1 and CDR2 sequences are MNHEY and SVGAGI. The CDR3 loop spans 14 amino acids. Deletions cut 3 bases from V and 6 bases from J, with 12 bases between. The CDR3 region is CASSYGGAGQPQHF. CDR3 nucleotide sequence: TGTGCCAGCAGTTATGGTGGGGCCGGTCAGCCCCAGCATTTT.

The gene calls are TRBV6-1 and TRBJ2-7, with D tentatively TRBD1 or TRBD2 (5 bases each). Trimming left V 6 bases short and J 4 bases short, with 19 bases between. Looked up from germline, CDR1 is MNHNS and CDR2 is SASEGT. The length of the CDR3 is 15 residues. The CDR3 DNA is TGTGCCAGCAGCCGGGGACCCCGGGGCGTGTACGAGCAGTACTTC. Protein: CASSRGPRGVYEQYF.

The genes are TRBV11-2 and TRBJ2-3; TRBD2 aligns across 8 bases. Germline-derived CDR1 and CDR2 are SGHAT and FQNNGV. Trimming at V came to 3 bases and at J to 0 bases, leaving 8 bases not matched to a gene. This CDR3 is built from 17 residues. CDR3 sequence: CASSFHLAGPSTDTQYF. The CDR3 bases are TGTGCCAGCAGCTTTCACCTAGCGGGCCCCAGCACAGATACGCAGTATTTT.

This chain uses TRBV10-3 with TRBJ1-5, with D perhaps matching TRBD1 (6 bases). Germline lookup yields CDR1 ENHRY and CDR2 SYGVKD. Trimming removed 1 base from V and 11 bases from J, with 21 bases in between. The CDR3 has 16 amino acids. CDR3 nucleotide sequence: TGTGCCATCAGTGAGTTACAGGTTAACCAAGGGGGGACCCAGCATTTT. Amino acid sequence: CAISELQVNQGGTQHF.

This clonotype was seen only a few times. This chain connects TRBV2 to TRBJ1-5; 7 bases align to TRBD1. J lost 5 bases, V lost 4 bases, and 5 bases had no gene match. Germline CDR1 SNHLY, CDR2 FYNNEI. The CDR3 is 14 amino acids. CDR3 region: CASSGQGGDQPQHF. The CDR3 DNA reads as TGTGCCAGCAGTGGACAGGGTGGGGATCAGCCCCAGCATTTT.

This sequence joins TRBV12-3 or TRBV12-4 and TRBJ1-2; D perhaps matches TRBD1 (6 bases). V was shortened by 2 bases and J by 7 bases, with 14 bases between the two germline ends. This CDR3 spans 14 amino acids. CDR3 nucleotide sequence: TGTGCCAGCAGTTTATGGGGCGGGGGCCGTGGCTACACCTTC. It codes for CASSLWGGGRGYTF.

The chain links TRBV6-1 to TRBJ1-5; perhaps TRBD1 as D (5 bases). This CDR3 comprises 14 residues. V was clipped by 6 bases and J by 2 bases, with 11 bases between them. In germline, CDR1 is MNHNS, CDR2 SASEGT. CDR3 in amino acids: CASRQWGGNQPQHF. The DNA of the CDR3 is TGTGCCAGCAGGCAGTGGGGGGGCAATCAGCCCCAGCATTTT.

The rearrangement links TRBV11-2 to TRBJ1-1; D remains unclear. In germline, CDR1 is SGHAT, CDR2 FQNNGV. V lost 4 bases, J lost 0 bases, and 6 bases lay in between. This CDR3 spans 13 amino acids. The CDR3 sequence: CASSWGVNTEAFF. The CDR3 coding sequence is TGTGCCAGCAGCTGGGGAGTGAACACTGAAGCTTTCTTT.

The gene calls are TRBV2 and TRBJ2-3; 7 bases fit TRBD1. V dropped 1 base and J dropped 0; count of bases not matched to a gene: 4. The CDR3 sequence is 16 residues long. Germline CDR1 and CDR2: SNHLY and FYNNEI. CDR3 protein: CASSEGRGRSTDTQYF. As DNA, the CDR3 is TGTGCCAGCAGTGAAGGCAGGGGGAGAAGCACAGATACGCAGTATTTT.

The chain uses TRBV18 and TRBJ2-7; 9 positions match TRBD1. The CDR3 length is 13 residues. Per germline, CDR1 KGHSH and CDR2 LQKENI. The ends lost 6 bases at V and 5 bases at J; junction bases unmatched: 5. The CDR3 spells CASSLDRGDEQYF. In DNA, the CDR3 is TGTGCCAGCTCTCTAGACAGGGGGGACGAGCAGTACTTC.